The 14 T cell receptor beta chains given below trace back to one sample, sequenced in a study of blood T cell repertoires in COVID-19. Produced via immunoSEQ multiplex PCR; TCRdb's table is partial and in-frame only. Of hundreds of thousands of clones in the sample, about 88% were seen once. Material for sequencing was PBMCs or T cells enriched from blood (not recorded which). These receptors all come from a woman aged 18-29 years who had been exposed to COVID-19.

The V call is TRBV19, the J call TRBJ2-7, with TRBD2 identical over 8 bases. The CDR3 spans 14 residues. V was pared by 4 bases and J by 2 bases, with 4 bases of the junction left unmatched. The germline V gene has CDR1 LNHDA and CDR2 SQIVND (reference sequence). CDR3 coding DNA: TGTGCCAGTAGTACTGCAGCGGGGGCCTACGAGCAGTACTTC. Translating it yields CASSTAAGAYEQYF. The full variable domain, with the rest looked up from reference TRBV19 and TRBJ2-7, is DGGITQSPKYLFRKEGQNVTLSCEQNLNHDAMYWYRQDPGQGLRLIYYSQIVNDFQKGDIAEGYSVSREKKESFPLTVTSAQKNPTAFYLCASSTAAGAYEQYFGPGTRLTVT.

The sample holds a few counts of this clone. The V and J genes are TRBV5-5 and TRBJ1-5; TRBD1 aligns across 9 bases. Per germline, CDR1 SGHKS and CDR2 YYEKEE (reference sequence). V lost 1 base to trimming and J lost 6 bases; unmatched junction nucleotides: 8. The CDR3 contains 16 residues. CDR3 amino acids: CASSLSVDRGFQPQHF. The CDR3 DNA sequence: TGTGCCAGCAGCTTGTCGGTTGACAGGGGGTTTCAGCCCCAGCATTTT.

The J gene is TRBJ2-1, the V gene TRBV4-2; 15 bases are shared with TRBD2. Germline V CDR1 and CDR2: LGHNA, YNFKEQ. Losses at the gene ends were 4 bases for V and 10 bases for J; bases not matched to a gene: 2. The CDR3 totals 14 residues. The CDR3 here is CASSLGTSGGEQFF. DNA of the CDR3: TGTGCCAGCAGCCTAGGGACTAGCGGGGGGGAGCAGTTCTTC.

This clone was observed a handful of times. The gene calls are TRBV2 and TRBJ1-3; D uncertain. Trimming shortened V by 4 bases and J by 0 bases, and 16 bases separated the two germline ends. This CDR3 region has 17 residues. The germline V gene has CDR1 SNHLY and CDR2 FYNNEI. The CDR3 region is CASSVTIIWISGNTIYF. The CDR3 nucleotides are TGTGCCAGCAGTGTTACTATTATATGGATCTCTGGAAACACCATATATTTT.

The rearrangement uses TRBV13 and TRBJ2-7; 10 bases are a match to TRBD2. Germline loops: CDR1 PRHDT, CDR2 FYEKMQ (reference sequence). The CDR3 is 16 residues long. J lost 2 bases, V lost 3 bases, and 7 bases had no gene match. CDR3 amino acids: CASSFWASGGPYEQYF. As DNA, the CDR3 is TGTGCCAGCAGCTTTTGGGCTAGCGGGGGACCCTACGAGCAGTACTTC.

The rearrangement uses TRBV9 and TRBJ1-2; TRBD1 aligns across 7 bases. The V gene end was trimmed by 4 bases and the J gene end by 4 bases; junction bases not matched to a gene: 13. The V gene's germline CDR1 is SGDLS and CDR2 YYNGEE. The length of the CDR3 is 16 residues. The CDR3 bases are TGTGCCAGCAGCCAAAGAGGGACAGCGTTCTCCTATGGCTACACCTTC. Its translation: CASSQRGTAFSYGYTF.

The chain carries TRBV13 and TRBJ1-2; 7 nucleotides line up with TRBD1. The CDR3 spans 14 residues. Per the germline V gene, CDR1 is PRHDT and CDR2 is FYEKMQ (reference sequence). V gave up 5 bases and J gave up 6 bases; unmatched junction bases: 9. CDR3 protein: CASSLRTGAHGYTF. CDR3 DNA: TGTGCCAGCAGCCTACGGACAGGCGCTCATGGCTACACCTTC.

This rearrangement joins TRBV4-3 to TRBJ1-6, with D unresolved. The CDR3 covers 14 residues. V was trimmed by 0 bases and J by 14 bases, leaving 14 bases between them. Looked up from germline, CDR1 is LGHNA and CDR2 is YSLEER. CDR3 coding DNA: TGCGCCAGCAGCCAAGATCCAGCGGCGAGTACCCTCCACTTT. Its translation: CASSQDPAASTLHF.

The gene calls are TRBV4-1 and TRBJ2-7; perhaps TRBD2 as D (6 bases). Per germline, CDR1 MGHRA and CDR2 YSYEKL. The CDR3 is 15 amino acids. V gave up 6 bases and J gave up 0 bases, with 15 bases separating them. The CDR3 coding sequence is TGCGCCAGCAGACTAACCGGGACTCACTCCTACGAGCAGTACTTC. Its translation: CASRLTGTHSYEQYF.

The chain couples TRBV7-9 to TRBJ2-1, with 9 nucleotides matching TRBD1. Unmatched junction bases numbered 1, after V lost 0 bases and J lost 7 bases. Germline lookup yields CDR1 SEHNR and CDR2 FQNEAQ (reference sequence). The CDR3 has 14 amino acids. The CDR3 region has the DNA TGTGCCAGCAGCTTAGCTGGGACAGGGAATGAGCAGTTCTTC. This encodes CASSLAGTGNEQFF.

This chain links TRBV28 with TRBJ2-7, with TRBD2 matching over 9 bases. The CDR3 extends over 16 amino acids. The germline CDR1 and CDR2 sequences are MDHEN and SYDVKM. V gave up 8 bases and J gave up 0 bases; unmatched junction bases: 11. CDR3 nucleotide sequence: TGTGCCAGCTGTCCTAGCGGGGAGGAATACTCCTACGAGCAGTACTTC. The encoded protein is CASCPSGEEYSYEQYF.

V usage is TRBV5-6 and J usage is TRBJ2-3, with 12 bases aligning to TRBD2. Germline CDR1 is SGHDT and CDR2 is YYEEEE. The CDR3 totals 17 residues. Germline trimming cut 0 bases from V and 4 bases from J; bases unmatched to any gene: 6. Here the CDR3 DNA reads TGTGCCAGCAGCTTGGGGACTAGCGGGGTTAACGCAGATACGCAGTATTTT. Translation: CASSLGTSGVNADTQYF.

The chain links TRBV7-8 to TRBJ2-7; TRBD1 might be the D (5 bases). The CDR3 runs to 15 residues. Deletions cut 1 base from V and 3 bases from J, with 13 bases between. Germline V gives CDR1 SGHVS, CDR2 FQNEAQ. Written as DNA, the CDR3 is TGTGCCAGCAGCTTAGGGCAGGGAATTGTCTACGAGCAGTACTTC. Residues: CASSLGQGIVYEQYF.

The chain employs TRBV29-1 and TRBJ2-1; TRBD1 might be the D (6 bases). Germline assignment: CDR1 SQVTM and CDR2 ANQGSEA. The length of the CDR3 is 12 residues. Between the trimmed V and J ends, which lost 1 base and 7 bases, there was a span of 8 bases. This CDR3 is CSVEGGPNEQFF. The CDR3 nucleotides are TGCAGCGTTGAAGGGGGGCCAAATGAGCAGTTCTTC.